One and the same sample provided the 13 T cell receptor beta chains below, sequenced in a study of blood T cells in healthy people across ages. The use of a sample-barcoded 5' primer and a J-beta primer mix characterized a second PCR of roughly 6 to 11 cycles. Each CDR3 protein is one row after TCRdb ran MiXCR on the 5' RACE reads. The sample has approximately 800,000 distinct CDR3 sequences; 53% are singletons. Sequenced input: blood. Receptors were obtained from a man aged 80 or over in good health.

The chain couples TRBV29-1 to TRBJ2-2; no reliable D call. Germline V gene data show CDR1 as SQVTM and CDR2 as ANQGSEA. V lost 5 bases to trimming and J lost 7 bases, with 14 bases between them. The CDR3 has 13 amino acids. The CDR3 DNA is TGCAGCGTTTACAGAGGTTGGAACGGGGAGCTGTTTTTT. Its protein product is CSVYRGWNGELFF.

This clonotype has only a few counts. The chain has TRBV7-8 and TRBJ2-7, with TRBD2 identical over 9 bases. Germline trimming cut 1 base from V and 3 bases from J; bases unmatched to any gene: 7. CDR1 is SGHVS and CDR2 is FQNEAQ in the germline V gene. This CDR3 comprises 16 residues. This chain's CDR3 is CASSLGGSGSFYEQYF. CDR3 bases: TGTGCCAGCAGCTTAGGGGGTAGCGGGAGTTTCTACGAGCAGTACTTC.

The chain has TRBV9 and TRBJ2-7, with D possibly called TRBD1 or TRBD2 (5 bases each). V was pared by 0 bases and J by 3 bases, with 16 bases between. The germline V gene has CDR1 SGDLS and CDR2 YYNGEE. This CDR3 comprises 16 residues. For the CDR3, the DNA is TGTGCCAGCAGCGTAGCTCCGGGACGGGCGAACTACGAGCAGTACTTC. Protein sequence: CASSVAPGRANYEQYF.

In its sample, this clonotype was seen a few times. This chain joins TRBV27 and TRBJ2-3, with D possibly matching TRBD2 (5 bases). V was trimmed by 5 bases and J by 2 bases, leaving 14 bases between them. Per germline, CDR1 MNHEY and CDR2 SMNVEV (reference sequence). This CDR3 is built from 15 residues. The DNA of the CDR3 is TGTGCCAGCAGTAACCTCGAGCGGACCACAGATACGCAGTATTTT. The encoded protein is CASSNLERTTDTQYF.

Comments on this clonotype: Germline is not matched at one junction end, which may reflect a read error. The chain joins TRBV18 to TRBJ1-6; D call uncertain. This CDR3 is 14 amino acids long. CDR1 is KGHSH, CDR2 LQKENI, per germline. CDR3 bases: TGTGCCAGCTCACCTTCCGGGAAGGATTCACCCCCCCACTTT. Protein sequence: CASSPSGKDSPPHF.

This chain connects TRBV6-6 to TRBJ2-7; TRBD1 matches at 9 bases. V dropped 2 bases and J dropped 3; count of bases not matched to a gene: 8. The CDR3 spans 16 residues. Germline values: CDR1 MNHNY, CDR2 SVGAGI (reference sequence). The CDR3 bases are TGTGCCAGCAGTTACCTGGACGGGACAGGGAGCTACGAGCAGTACTTC. It translates to CASSYLDGTGSYEQYF.

The sample holds many counts of this clonotype. The chain couples TRBV29-1 to TRBJ2-1; D assignment may be TRBD1 or TRBD2 (6 bases each). Germline V gene data show CDR1 as SQVTM and CDR2 as ANQGSEA. Trimming stripped 3 bases from V and 5 bases from J, with 17 bases between. The CDR3 runs to 15 residues. CDR3 in amino acids: CSVDRGTPTNNEQFF. Here the CDR3 DNA reads TGCAGCGTTGATCGCGGGACACCTACGAACAATGAGCAGTTCTTC.

This clonotype was counted once. This rearrangement joins TRBV5-6 to TRBJ1-5, with no clear D. Germline V gene data show CDR1 as SGHDT and CDR2 as YYEEEE. Trimming shortened V by 2 bases and J by 4 bases, and 7 bases separated the two germline ends. This CDR3 region has 13 residues. The CDR3 protein is CASSFAKNQPQHF. The CDR3 nucleotides are TGTGCCAGCAGCTTTGCCAAGAATCAGCCCCAGCATTTT.

V gene TRBV20-1 combines with J gene TRBJ1-2; D is unclear. Trimming took off 8 bases at V and 9 bases at J, with 7 bases between the two ends. The CDR3 runs 8 residues. Germline CDR1 DFQATT, CDR2 SNEGSKA (reference sequence). The CDR3 sequence: CSTRSYTF. CDR3 DNA sequence: TGCAGTACTCGGAGCTACACCTTC.

The V call is TRBV24-1, the J call TRBJ1-2, with D maybe TRBD1 (5 bases). Germline CDR1 is KGHDR and CDR2 is SFDVKD. The germline V and J ends were trimmed by 1 base and 4 bases, with 9 bases remaining between them. The CDR3 contains 14 residues. CDR3 in DNA: TGTGCCACCAGTGATTTCGGCAGGGTCTATGGCTACACCTTC. Protein sequence: CATSDFGRVYGYTF.

This clonotype has only a few counts. The chain couples TRBV12-3 or TRBV12-4 to TRBJ2-7; D might be TRBD1 (6 bases). The CDR3 contains 15 residues. V shed 6 bases and J shed 2 bases, with 17 bases lying between them. CDR3 amino acids: CASSPGSGQPYEQYF. CDR3 bases: TGTGCCAGCAGCCCTGGGTCCGGACAGCCCTACGAGCAGTACTTC.

The rearrangement links TRBV5-1 to TRBJ2-7; D uncertain. The length of the CDR3 is 11 residues. Germline lookup yields CDR1 SGHRS and CDR2 YFSETQ. V was shortened by 5 bases and J by 5 bases, with 8 bases between the two germline ends. The CDR3 here is CASRTGHEQYF. The CDR3 DNA reads as TGCGCCAGCAGGACGGGCCACGAGCAGTACTTC. The entire variable domain, with the rest obtained from reference TRBV5-1 and TRBJ2-7, is as follows: KAGVTQTPRYLIKTRGQQVTLSCSPISGHRSVSWYQQTPGQGLQFLFEYFSETQRNKGNFPGRFSGRQFSNSRSEMNVSTLELGDSALYLCASRTGHEQYFGPGTRLTVT.

The chain couples TRBV2 to TRBJ1-1, with 7 bases matching TRBD1. Germline V gene lookup returns CDR1 SNHLY and CDR2 FYNNEI. The CDR3 spans 14 residues. V lost 4 bases, J lost 1 base, and 3 bases stayed unmatched. The CDR3: CASSVGQANTEAFF. In DNA, the CDR3 is TGTGCCAGCAGTGTCGGACAGGCGAACACTGAAGCTTTCTTT.